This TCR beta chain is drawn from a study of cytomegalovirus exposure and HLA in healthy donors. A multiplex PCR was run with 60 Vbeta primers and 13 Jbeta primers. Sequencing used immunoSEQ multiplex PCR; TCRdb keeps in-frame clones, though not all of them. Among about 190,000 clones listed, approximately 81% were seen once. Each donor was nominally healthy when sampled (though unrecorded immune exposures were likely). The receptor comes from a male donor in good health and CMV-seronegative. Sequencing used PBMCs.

In DNA form, the CDR3 reads TGTGCCAGCAGCTTAGCGGAGCGGGGCACAGATACGCAGTATTTT. Amino acids: CASSLAERGTDTQYF. The chain links TRBV7-6 to TRBJ2-3; TRBD2 is a possible D gene (6 bases). The CDR3 consists of 15 residues. The germline CDR1 and CDR2 sequences are SGHVS and FNYEAQ. The ends were cut back, 0 bases at V and 1 base at J, with 8 bases in the middle.